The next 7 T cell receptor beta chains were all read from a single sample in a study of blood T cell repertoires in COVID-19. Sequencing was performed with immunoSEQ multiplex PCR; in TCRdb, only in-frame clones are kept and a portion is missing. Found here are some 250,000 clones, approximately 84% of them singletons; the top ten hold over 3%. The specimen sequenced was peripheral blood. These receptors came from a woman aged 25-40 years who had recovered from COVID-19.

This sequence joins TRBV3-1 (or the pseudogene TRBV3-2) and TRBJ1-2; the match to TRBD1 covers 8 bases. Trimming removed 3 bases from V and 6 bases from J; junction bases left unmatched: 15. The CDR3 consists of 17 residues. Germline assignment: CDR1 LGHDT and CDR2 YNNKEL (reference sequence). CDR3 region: CASSQGYRTGPGHGYTF. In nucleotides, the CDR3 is TGTGCCAGCAGCCAGGGTTATCGGACAGGGCCCGGTCATGGCTACACCTTC.

CDR3 protein: CASSLTGAPYNEQFF. The CDR3 nucleotides are TGTGCCAGCAGCCTCACAGGGGCCCCCTACAATGAGCAGTTCTTC. V usage is TRBV6-5 and J usage is TRBJ2-1; 7 bases align to TRBD1. Germline values: CDR1 MNHEY, CDR2 SVGAGI. The V gene end was trimmed by 6 bases and the J gene end by 2 bases; junction bases not matched to a gene: 7. The CDR3 covers 15 residues.

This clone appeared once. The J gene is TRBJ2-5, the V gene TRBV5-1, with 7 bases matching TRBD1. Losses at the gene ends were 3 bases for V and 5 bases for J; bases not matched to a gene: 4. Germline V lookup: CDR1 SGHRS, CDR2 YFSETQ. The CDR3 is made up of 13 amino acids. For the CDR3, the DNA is TGCGCCAGCAGCTCGGGACAGTGGGAGACCCAGTACTTC. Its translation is CASSSGQWETQYF.

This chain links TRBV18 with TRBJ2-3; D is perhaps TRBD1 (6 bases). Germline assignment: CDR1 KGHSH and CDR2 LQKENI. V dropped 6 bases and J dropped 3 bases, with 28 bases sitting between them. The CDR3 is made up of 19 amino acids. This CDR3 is CASSSRARRGSGPTDTQYF. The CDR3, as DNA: TGTGCCAGCTCGTCCCGGGCCCGCAGGGGATCAGGGCCGACAGATACGCAGTATTTT.

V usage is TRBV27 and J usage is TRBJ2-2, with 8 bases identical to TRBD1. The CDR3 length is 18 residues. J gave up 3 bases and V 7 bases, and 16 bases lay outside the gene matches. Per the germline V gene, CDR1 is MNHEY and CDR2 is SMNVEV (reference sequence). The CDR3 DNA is TGTGCCAGCACCCTCGAGGGGACAGGACGTCAAGACACCGGGGAGCTGTTTTTT. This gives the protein CASTLEGTGRQDTGELFF.

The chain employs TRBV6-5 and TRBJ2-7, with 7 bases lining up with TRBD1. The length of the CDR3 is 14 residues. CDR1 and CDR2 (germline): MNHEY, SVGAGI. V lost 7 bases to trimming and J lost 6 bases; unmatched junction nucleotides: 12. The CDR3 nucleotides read TGTGCCAGCACAGTAAGCACAGGGGTTGGCGAGCAGTACTTC. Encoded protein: CASTVSTGVGEQYF.

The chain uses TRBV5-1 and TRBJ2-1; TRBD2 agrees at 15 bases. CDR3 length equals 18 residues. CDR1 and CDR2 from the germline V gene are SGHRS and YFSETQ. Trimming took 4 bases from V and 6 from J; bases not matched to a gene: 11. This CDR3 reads CASSVDWTSGGAVNEQFF. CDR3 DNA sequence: TGCGCCAGCAGCGTTGATTGGACTAGCGGGGGGGCTGTCAATGAGCAGTTCTTC.